This TCR beta chain comes out of a study of cytomegalovirus exposure and HLA in healthy donors. On this clone: The antigen remains unidentified.

In the PCR, 60 Vbeta and 13 Jbeta primers were used. Measured with immunoSEQ multiplex PCR; TCRdb has only the in-frame clones, and not every one. The sample has roughly 190,000 clones; 65% to 85% are singletons. The V gene's germline CDR1 is MNHEY and CDR2 SVGAGI. CDR3 length: 13 amino acids. Unmatched junction bases numbered 2, after V lost 6 bases and J lost 2 bases. Though nominally healthy at sampling, donors likely had unrecorded immune exposures. Study-wide points: Most TCR sequences showed up rarely, but some public TCRs showed up in many donors.

Sequencing was carried out using PBMCs. The sequence was collected from a female donor in good health and CMV-seronegative. This sequence joins TRBV6-5 and TRBJ1-1; TRBD1 matches at 8 bases. This CDR3 reads CASSDRGNTEAFF. The CDR3 DNA follows: TGTGCCAGCAGCGACAGGGGTAACACTGAAGCTTTCTTT.